Below, 18 T cell receptor beta chains from the same sample are listed, as sequenced in a study of shared clonotypes between healthy human individuals. TCRdb's table, derived via immunoSEQ multiplex PCR, lists solely in-frame clones and lacks some. The data show more than 450,000 clones, about four fifths seen once. Specimen: PBMCs. These receptors were taken from a woman between 40 and 50 years old in good health. Some clones in this sample may be carry-over from other donors' samples.

Notes on this clone: Other DNA sequences in the same sample also yield this CDR3. V and J are TRBV19 and TRBJ2-5; a possible D gene is TRBD2 (5 bases). Germline CDR1 reads LNHDA; CDR2 reads SQIVND (reference sequence). Trimming took 2 bases from V and 0 from J, leaving 7 bases between them. The CDR3 runs 14 residues. The CDR3 DNA sequence: TGTGCCAGTAGTATACGGGGATACCAAGAGACCCAGTACTTC. Translated, it gives CASSIRGYQETQYF.

This chain connects TRBV6-5 to TRBJ2-4; D is unresolved. The germline gives CDR1 MNHEY, CDR2 SVGAGI. CDR3 length equals 15 residues. The V end was cut by 6 bases, the J end by 0 bases, with 12 bases between. The CDR3 DNA reads as TGTGCCAGCAGCGTATCCACATTAGCCAAAAACATTCAGTACTTC. Translation: CASSVSTLAKNIQYF.

The genes are TRBV10-2 and TRBJ2-1; 10 positions agree with TRBD2. V gave up 0 bases and J gave up 4 bases; unmatched junction bases: 3. The CDR3 runs 16 residues. Germline lookup yields CDR1 WSHSY and CDR2 SAAADI. The DNA for the CDR3 is TGCGCCAGCAGTGAGTCAGGGACTAGCGCTTACAATGAGCAGTTCTTC. This codes for CASSESGTSAYNEQFF.

This CDR3 reads CASSPLGVSYGYTF. CDR3 DNA: TGTGCCAGCAGTCCTCTCGGGGTATCGTATGGCTACACCTTC. The chain is built from TRBV7-8 and TRBJ1-2; D not certain. The CDR3 is 14 residues long. Between the trimmed V and J ends, which lost 6 bases and 5 bases, there was a span of 16 bases. Per germline, CDR1 SGHVS and CDR2 FQNEAQ.

The V and J genes are TRBV6-5 and TRBJ2-3; D not certain. Germline V gives CDR1 MNHEY, CDR2 SVGAGI. This CDR3 contains 14 residues. With 5 bases removed from V and 4 bases from J, the gap between germline ends came to 13 bases. In nucleotides, the CDR3 is TGTGCCAGCAGTCCTACCCAAGACCCAGATACGCAGTATTTT. It is translated as CASSPTQDPDTQYF.

Turning to this clone: This sample also contains other DNA sequences that code for the same CDR3. The gene calls are TRBV5-1 and TRBJ2-3, with 11 nucleotides matching TRBD2. The CDR3 is 16 amino acids. J lost 4 bases, V lost 0 bases, and 4 bases had no gene match. Germline CDR1 reads SGHRS; CDR2 reads YFSETQ. The CDR3 DNA is TGCGCCAGCAGCTTGGGGTTAGCGGGAGGGGCAGATACGCAGTATTTT. Translated, it gives CASSLGLAGGADTQYF.

V gene TRBV7-7 combines with J gene TRBJ2-3; D is uncertain. V shed 5 bases and J shed 3 bases, with 15 bases lying between them. The CDR3 consists of 15 residues. Germline V gene lookup returns CDR1 SSHAT and CDR2 FNYEAQ (reference sequence). The CDR3 bases are TGTGCCAGCAGCCAAGCCTCTGGTCGTACAGATACGCAGTATTTT. Amino acid sequence: CASSQASGRTDTQYF.

This sequence joins TRBV4-1 and TRBJ2-3; 8 positions agree with TRBD1. Germline values: CDR1 MGHRA, CDR2 YSYEKL. The CDR3 totals 16 residues. Trimming took 2 bases from V and 5 from J; bases not matched to a gene: 9. In DNA form, the CDR3 reads TGCGCCAGCAGCCAACAGGGACAGGCGTGGAGAGATACGCAGTATTTT. Its translation: CASSQQGQAWRDTQYF.

This chain joins TRBV5-4 and TRBJ2-7, with D perhaps TRBD2 (7 bases). CDR1 and CDR2 (germline): SGHNT, YYREEE (reference sequence). Between the trimmed V and J ends, which lost 4 bases and 4 bases, there was a span of 15 bases. The CDR3 loop spans 14 amino acids. CDR3 sequence: CASSAKGGGYEQYF. The DNA for the CDR3 is TGTGCCAGCAGCGCAAAGGGGGGAGGGTACGAGCAGTACTTC.

V usage is TRBV5-4 and J usage is TRBJ2-3; TRBD1 matches at 9 bases. Trimming at V came to 4 bases and at J to 7 bases, leaving 10 bases not matched to a gene. CDR3 length: 15 amino acids. Germline V gene lookup returns CDR1 SGHNT and CDR2 YYREEE (reference sequence). As DNA, the CDR3 is TGTGCCAGCAGCGCAGGGACAGGGAGTGTAAATACGCAGTATTTT. Translating it yields CASSAGTGSVNTQYF.

The chain couples TRBV9 to TRBJ2-3; 10 bases align to TRBD2. Per the germline V gene, CDR1 is SGDLS and CDR2 is YYNGEE. Unmatched junction bases numbered 7, after V lost 4 bases and J lost 5 bases. This CDR3 comprises 15 residues. CDR3 DNA: TGTGCCAGCAGCAGGGCTAGCGGGAGTTTAGATACGCAGTATTTT. This sequence encodes CASSRASGSLDTQYF.

The chain has TRBV7-6 and TRBJ2-7; possibly TRBD2 for D (6 bases). V was shortened by 0 bases and J by 7 bases, with 19 bases between the two germline ends. Germline-derived CDR1 and CDR2 are SGHVS and FNYEAQ. The CDR3 loop spans 16 amino acids. CDR3 nucleotide sequence: TGTGCCAGCAGCTTAGCGAAGGGCGGGGCCCTGGTGGAGCAGTACTTC. It specifies CASSLAKGGALVEQYF.

This chain joins TRBV21-1 and TRBJ2-1; TRBD2 reflects the table's D call only, with no check against the DNA. TRBV21-1 is designated a pseudogene. The CDR3 is 19 amino acids. The CDR3 nucleotides read TGTGCCAGCAGCAGTAGCGACATAAGGTGTAGACGCTCCTACAATGAGCAGTTCTTC. Its translation: CASSSSDIRCRRSYNEQFF.

The V call is TRBV9, the J call TRBJ2-3; D possibly corresponds to TRBD2 (5 bases). The CDR3 has 15 residues. The V gene lost 3 bases and the J gene lost 0 bases, with 11 bases spanning the gap. Germline loops: CDR1 SGDLS, CDR2 YYNGEE. CDR3 DNA: TGTGCCAGCAGCGAACAAGCGGTGAGCACAGATACGCAGTATTTT. Translating it yields CASSEQAVSTDTQYF.

The chain carries TRBV5-4 and TRBJ2-5; no clear D. Deletions cut 0 bases from V and 1 base from J, with 13 bases between. This CDR3 has 16 residues. Germline V lookup: CDR1 SGHNT, CDR2 YYREEE (reference sequence). The CDR3: CASSLGVEDIQETQYF. In nucleotides, the CDR3 is TGTGCCAGCAGCTTGGGAGTAGAAGACATCCAAGAGACCCAGTACTTC.

This clone was seen only once. J is TRBJ2-1 and V is TRBV11-3; D is ambiguous. This CDR3 comprises 15 residues. Germline CDR1 SGHNT, CDR2 YENEEA. V was shortened by 3 bases and J by 8 bases, with 17 bases between the two germline ends. In DNA, the CDR3 is TGTGCCAGCAGCTTCGGCGCTACGCAGTTGGATGAGCAGTTCTTC. Its translation is CASSFGATQLDEQFF.

As to this clone: Other DNA sequences in this specimen translate into the identical CDR3. The chain couples TRBV18 to TRBJ2-3; TRBD1 agrees at 9 bases. Germline CDR1 reads KGHSH; CDR2 reads LQKENI. The CDR3 covers 16 residues. J was trimmed by 3 bases and V by 0 bases; bases with no gene match: 4. CDR3 residues: CASSPPLGQGTDTQYF. CDR3 sequence (DNA): TGTGCCAGCTCACCACCTTTAGGACAGGGGACAGATACGCAGTATTTT.

V gene TRBV6-1 combines with J gene TRBJ2-7; 12 bases fit TRBD2. V shed 8 bases and J 3 bases; nucleotides not matched to a gene: 8. This CDR3 is 15 amino acids long. Germline CDR1 and CDR2: MNHNS and SASEGT. The CDR3 DNA is TGTGCCAGCCCAGGGACTAGCGGGTACAACTACGAGCAGTACTTC. It translates to CASPGTSGYNYEQYF.